Given below is one T cell receptor (beta chain) in context. This CDR3 is built from 16 residues. The V gene's germline CDR1 is ENHRY and CDR2 SYGVKD. V dropped 0 bases and J dropped 5; count of bases not matched to a gene: 7. The data stem from a study of blood T cell repertoires in COVID-19. Overall study: Donors in the United States, Italy and Spain gave samples during acute or convalescent COVID-19. From T cells, B-cell-depleted T cells, or PBMCs came the material, which was cDNA or gDNA.

Libraries were prepared by immunoSEQ multiplex PCR; TCRdb keeps only in-frame clonotypes and omits some of them. The table has 200,000 to 300,000 clones, around 85% seen once. Participant ages covered roughly 18 to 89 years across 24 US areas. In assigning cohorts, the study relied on participant-reported clinical history. J is TRBJ1-5 and V is TRBV10-3, with TRBD1 identical over 7 bases. Source material: PBMCs or T cells enriched from blood (not recorded which). The receptor was isolated from a woman in her 50s with acute COVID-19. The DNA of the CDR3 is TGTGCCATCAGTGAGTCACAGGGGCTGGGAGATCAGCCCCAGCATTTT. It encodes CAISESQGLGDQPQHF.